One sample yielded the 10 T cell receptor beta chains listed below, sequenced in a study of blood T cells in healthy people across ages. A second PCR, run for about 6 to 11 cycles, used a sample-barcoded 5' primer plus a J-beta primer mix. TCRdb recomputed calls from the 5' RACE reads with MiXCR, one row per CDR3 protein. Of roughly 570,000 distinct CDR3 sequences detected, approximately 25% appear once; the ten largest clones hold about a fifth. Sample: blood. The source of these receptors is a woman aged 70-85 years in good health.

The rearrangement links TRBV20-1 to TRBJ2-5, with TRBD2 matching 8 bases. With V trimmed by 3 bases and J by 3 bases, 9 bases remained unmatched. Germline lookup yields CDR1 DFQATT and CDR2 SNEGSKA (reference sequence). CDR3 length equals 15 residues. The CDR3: CSARGRSGTKETQYF. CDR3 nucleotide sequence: TGCAGTGCTAGGGGCCGTAGCGGGACCAAAGAGACCCAGTACTTC.

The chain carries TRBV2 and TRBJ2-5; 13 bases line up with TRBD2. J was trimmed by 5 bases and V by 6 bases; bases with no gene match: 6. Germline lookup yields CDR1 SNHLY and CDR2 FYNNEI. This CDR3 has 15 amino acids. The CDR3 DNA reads TGTGCCAGCAGACCTAGGACTAGCGGGGGTGAGACCCAGTACTTC. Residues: CASRPRTSGGETQYF.

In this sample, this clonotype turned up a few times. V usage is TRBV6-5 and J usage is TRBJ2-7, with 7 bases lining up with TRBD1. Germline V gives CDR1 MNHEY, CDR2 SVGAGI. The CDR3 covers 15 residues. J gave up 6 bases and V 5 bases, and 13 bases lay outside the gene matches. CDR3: CASSPTGKGLFEQYF. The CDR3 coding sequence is TGTGCCAGCAGTCCGACAGGGAAAGGTCTGTTCGAGCAGTACTTC.

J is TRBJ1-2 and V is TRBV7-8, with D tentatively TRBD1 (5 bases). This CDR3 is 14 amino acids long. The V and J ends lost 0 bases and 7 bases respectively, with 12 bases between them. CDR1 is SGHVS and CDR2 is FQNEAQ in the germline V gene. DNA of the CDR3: TGTGCCAGCAGCTTAGCCACCGGGGGAGCTGGCTACACCTTC. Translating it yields CASSLATGGAGYTF. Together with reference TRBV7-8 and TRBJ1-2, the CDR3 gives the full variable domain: GAGVSQSPRYKVAKRGQDVALRCDPISGHVSLFWYQQALGQGPEFLTYFQNEAQLDKSGLPSDRFFAERPEGSVSTLKIQRTQQEDSAVYLCASSLATGGAGYTFGSGTRLTVV.

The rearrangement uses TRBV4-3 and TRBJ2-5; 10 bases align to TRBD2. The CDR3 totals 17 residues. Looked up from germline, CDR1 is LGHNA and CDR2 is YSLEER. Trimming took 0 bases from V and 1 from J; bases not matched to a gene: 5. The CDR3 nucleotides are TGCGCCAGCAGCCAAGATCCGAGGACTAGCGGCCAAGAGACCCAGTACTTC. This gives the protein CASSQDPRTSGQETQYF.

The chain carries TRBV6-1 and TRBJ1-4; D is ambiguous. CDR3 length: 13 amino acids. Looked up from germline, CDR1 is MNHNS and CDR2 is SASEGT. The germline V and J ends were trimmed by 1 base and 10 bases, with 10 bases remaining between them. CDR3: CASSEVGLGKLFF. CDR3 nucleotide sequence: TGTGCCAGCAGTGAAGTTGGGCTCGGAAAACTGTTTTTT.

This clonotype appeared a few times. CDR3 bases: TGTGCCAGCAGCTTGCATAGCGGGAGACTCTACAATGAGCAGTTCTTC. Its protein is CASSLHSGRLYNEQFF. The chain employs TRBV5-6 and TRBJ2-1; 9 positions match TRBD2. This CDR3 contains 16 residues. The V gene end was trimmed by 1 base and the J gene end by 3 bases; junction bases not matched to a gene: 5. In germline, CDR1 is SGHDT, CDR2 YYEEEE. Filled out from reference TRBV5-6 and TRBJ2-1, the complete variable domain reads DAGVTQSPTHLIKTRGQQVTLRCSPKSGHDTVSWYQQALGQGPQFIFQYYEEEERQRGNFPDRFSGHQFPNYSSELNVNALLLGDSALYLCASSLHSGRLYNEQFFGPGTRLTVL.

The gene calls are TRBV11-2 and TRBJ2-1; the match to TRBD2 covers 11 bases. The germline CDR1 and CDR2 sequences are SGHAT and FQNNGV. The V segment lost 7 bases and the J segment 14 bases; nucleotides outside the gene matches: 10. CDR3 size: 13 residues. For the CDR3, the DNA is TGTGCCAGCAACTCGTTTAGCGGGGGGGGTGAGTTCTTC. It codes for CASNSFSGGGEFF.

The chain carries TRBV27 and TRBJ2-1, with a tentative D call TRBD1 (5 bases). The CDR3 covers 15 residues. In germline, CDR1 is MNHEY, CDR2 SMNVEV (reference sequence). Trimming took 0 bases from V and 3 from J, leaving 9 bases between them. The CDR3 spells CASSLSGPRYNEQFF. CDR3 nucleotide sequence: TGTGCCAGCAGTTTATCGGGGCCCCGCTACAATGAGCAGTTCTTC.

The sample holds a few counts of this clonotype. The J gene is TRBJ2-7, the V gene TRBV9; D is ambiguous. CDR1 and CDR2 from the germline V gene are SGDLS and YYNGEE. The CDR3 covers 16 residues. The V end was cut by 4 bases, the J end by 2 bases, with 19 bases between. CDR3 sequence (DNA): TGTGCCAGCAGCCCCCCGGTGGGCGAGACGACCTACGAGCAGTACTTC. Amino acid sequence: CASSPPVGETTYEQYF.